A selection of T cell receptor beta chains follows, all from one sample in a study of blood T cell repertoires in COVID-19. Measured with immunoSEQ multiplex PCR; TCRdb has only the in-frame clones, and not every one. The sample shows hundreds of thousands of clones, 85% to 90% of them seen only once. The sequenced sample was PBMCs or T cells enriched from blood (not recorded which). Receptors were obtained from a woman aged 60-70 years in a cohort exposed to, infected with or recovered from COVID-19 (not recorded which). The CDR3 runs from the conserved cysteine through the conserved F or W. D genes are given only for firm matches. Size is omitted from some rows. Given values are once, few, many or a class for expanded clones.

cdr3_nt cdr3_aa v_call d_call clone_size j_call
TGTGCCTGGAGTGTACGGGGGTATGAAAAACTGTTTTTT CAWSVRGYEKLFF TRBV30 NA NA TRBJ1-4
TGCGCCAGCAGCCTCGGGACTAGCGGGGAGCAGTATTTT CASSLGTSGEQYF TRBV5-1 TRBD2 NA TRBJ2-3
TGTGCCTGGAGGAGAGCTGACAGCGATACCAATTCACCCCTCCACTTT CAWRRADSDTNSPLHF TRBV30 NA NA TRBJ1-6
TGTGCCACCTCAGGATCCGGACTTAATTCACCCCTCCACTTT CATSGSGLNSPLHF TRBV19 NA few TRBJ1-6
TGCGCCAGCAGCCGCCGGCTAGCGGGTTTCGATAATGAGCAGTTCTTC CASSRRLAGFDNEQFF TRBV5-1 TRBD2 NA TRBJ2-1
TGTGCCAGCAGCTTAGACGTAGCAGTAAGAACGCAGTATTTT CASSLDVAVRTQYF TRBV7-2 NA NA TRBJ2-3
TGTGCCAGCAGCTCCGCGTCCAATTCCAGGACTAGCTACGAGCAGTACTTC CASSSASNSRTSYEQYF TRBV7-8 TRBD2 NA TRBJ2-7
TGTGCCAGCAGTAGACTAGCTTACCAAGAGACCCAGTACTTC CASSRLAYQETQYF TRBV27 TRBD2 NA TRBJ2-5
TGTGCCAGCAGCTTAGAAGGCTACCCCGGGGAGACCCAGTACTTC CASSLEGYPGETQYF TRBV11-3 NA NA TRBJ2-5
TGTGCCAGCAGCACCGACATGGCGAACACTGAAGCTTTCTTT CASSTDMANTEAFF TRBV3-1/TRBV3-2 NA NA TRBJ1-1
TGTGCCAGCAGCTTGGATATGGCGGCCGAGCAGTACTTC CASSLDMAAEQYF TRBV28 NA NA TRBJ2-7
TGTGCCACCGGGTCCGGACAACTCCTTAGGCCCCAGCATTTT CATGSGQLLRPQHF TRBV28 NA NA TRBJ1-5
TGCGCCAGCAGCCCAGAGGGACTAGCGGGAGGACGGACCGGGGAGCTGTTTTTT CASSPEGLAGGRTGELFF TRBV4-1 TRBD2 NA TRBJ2-2
TGTGCCAGCAGTTCAGGGGCCGCGAACACCGGGGAGCTGTTTTTT CASSSGAANTGELFF TRBV6-5 NA NA TRBJ2-2
TGTGCCAGCAGCTCCCCGACAGTCCGGAATGAAGCTTTCTTT CASSSPTVRNEAFF TRBV7-9 NA NA TRBJ1-1
TGTGCCATCAGGCGGGAGACCACGGATACGCAGTATTTT CAIRRETTDTQYF TRBV10-3 TRBD2 NA TRBJ2-3
TGTGCCAGCACCTCTAGACCCGGAGGTAATGAAAAACTGTTTTTT CASTSRPGGNEKLFF TRBV7-6 NA NA TRBJ1-4
TGTGCCAGCAGTTCCATTACGACAGGGGACGGCTACACCTTC CASSSITTGDGYTF TRBV6-5 TRBD1 NA TRBJ1-2
TGTGCCAGCAGTTTAAGACTAGCGGGAGTGGAGACCCAGTACTTC CASSLRLAGVETQYF TRBV27 TRBD2 once TRBJ2-5
TGTGCCAGTTTTAGAAAGACTAGGCCTCCGACAGATACGCAGTATTTT CASFRKTRPPTDTQYF TRBV19 NA NA TRBJ2-3
TGTGCCAGCAGCTTCCGACTAGCGGGAGAAGGCGAGCAGTACTTC CASSFRLAGEGEQYF TRBV7-8 TRBD2 NA TRBJ2-7
TGTGCCAGCAGCCCCCGGACTAGCGGGAGTAGTTCCGGGGAGCTGTTTTTT CASSPRTSGSSSGELFF TRBV7-3 TRBD2 NA TRBJ2-2
TGTGCCAGCAGCTCGGACAGGGGGCGTCAAGAGACCCAGTACTTC CASSSDRGRQETQYF TRBV6-5 TRBD1 NA TRBJ2-5
TGTGCCAGCAGCTTGGTAGGGGATAGTCACTATGGCTACACCTTC CASSLVGDSHYGYTF TRBV5-6 NA NA TRBJ1-2
TGTGCCAGCAGCTTAGCGGACAGGAACACTGAAGCTTTCTTT CASSLADRNTEAFF TRBV7-9 NA NA TRBJ1-1
TGTGCCAGCAGCCGCGCGGGTAGCACAGATACGCAGTATTTT CASSRAGSTDTQYF TRBV7-2 NA once TRBJ2-3
TGTGCCAGTCCTTACGAGCAGTACTTC CASPYEQYF TRBV27 NA once TRBJ2-7
TGTGCCAGCAGTTACGTCCCTAATCGGGGCTACACCTTC CASSYVPNRGYTF TRBV6-2/TRBV6-3 NA few TRBJ1-2
TGTGCCAGCTCCTCCGGGGGGGGCCCATACGAGCAGTACTTC CASSSGGGPYEQYF TRBV18 TRBD2 NA TRBJ2-7
TGCGCCAGCAGCCAAGATCCAGTTATGAACACTGAAGCTTTCTTT CASSQDPVMNTEAFF TRBV4-3 NA NA TRBJ1-1
TGTGCCAGCAGCCCGCTAAGCGGGAGAAGGTACGAGCAGTACTTC CASSPLSGRRYEQYF TRBV7-9 TRBD2 NA TRBJ2-7
TGTGCCTGGTGTAAGGGACAGGATTACGAGCAGTACTTC CAWCKGQDYEQYF TRBV30 TRBD1 NA TRBJ2-7
TGTGCCAGCAGTTACCGGGACAACAATGAGCAGTTCTTC CASSYRDNNEQFF TRBV6-2/TRBV6-3 NA few TRBJ2-1
TGTGCCAGCCAGGGAGGGCGCAACTATAATTCACCCCTCCACTTT CASQGGRNYNSPLHF TRBV2 NA NA TRBJ1-6
TGTGCCACCAGCACAAAGACAGGGGAGGGACTAGCGGGAACGAACACCGGGGAGCTGTTTTTT CATSTKTGEGLAGTNTGELFF TRBV15 TRBD2 few TRBJ2-2
TGCAGTGCTAGTTTGTCTAGCTACTTAAATGAGCAGTTCTTC CSASLSSYLNEQFF TRBV20-1 NA NA TRBJ2-1
TGTGCCAGCTCACCTCAGGGGCCCTACAATGAGCAGTTCTTC CASSPQGPYNEQFF TRBV18 NA few TRBJ2-1
TGCGCCAGCAGCCCCCGGGGGACAGGCAACTACGAGCAGTACTTC CASSPRGTGNYEQYF TRBV5-1 TRBD1 NA TRBJ2-7
TGTGCCAGCAGTTCTAGCGGGAGAACCGGGGAGCTGTTTTTT CASSSSGRTGELFF TRBV2 TRBD2 NA TRBJ2-2
TGTGCCAGCAGCACTCCCACCCAGCGGGAGAAGAATGAGCAGTTCTTC CASSTPTQREKNEQFF TRBV5-4 TRBD2 NA TRBJ2-1
TGCGCCAGCAGCTGGGCGGCAGGGATCCCGAACACTGAAGCTTTCTTT CASSWAAGIPNTEAFF TRBV5-1 NA NA TRBJ1-1
TGTGCCTGGAAGCGGTCCGGGGTTGGTCAATCACCCCTCCACTTT CAWKRSGVGQSPLHF TRBV30 NA once TRBJ1-6
TGTGCCAGCAGCGTAGGGTGGCGGGATAGCTCCTACGAGCAGTACTTC CASSVGWRDSSYEQYF TRBV9 NA NA TRBJ2-7
TGTGCCAGTAGTAGTACAGGGGCCTACGAGCAGTACTTC CASSSTGAYEQYF TRBV19 TRBD1 NA TRBJ2-7
TGTGCCAGCAGTTTAATTTCTGAGCAGTACTTC CASSLISEQYF TRBV28 NA NA TRBJ2-7
TGTGCCAGCAGTCCTACAGGGAGGGCCTACTACGAGCAGTACTTC CASSPTGRAYYEQYF TRBV28 NA NA TRBJ2-7
TGCGCCAGCGCGGGACAGGGGGACACCGGGGAGCTGTTTTTT CASAGQGDTGELFF TRBV5-1 TRBD1 NA TRBJ2-2
TGCGCCAGCAGCCAACCCTGGGGGGATGGGAGAAAAAATCATGAGCAGTTCTTC CASSQPWGDGRKNHEQFF TRBV4-1 NA NA TRBJ2-1
TGCGCCAGCAGCCAAGTCAAGCTAACAGGGGGGGGCTACGAGCAGTACTTC CASSQVKLTGGGYEQYF TRBV4-1 NA NA TRBJ2-7
TGTGCCAGCAGTGGAGGGTCCAGCTCTGGAAACACCATATATTTT CASSGGSSSGNTIYF TRBV2 NA NA TRBJ1-3
TGTGCCAGCGCCGATCCGCAGGGAGGAAAACACGAGCAGTACTTC CASADPQGGKHEQYF TRBV27 NA NA TRBJ2-7
TGTGCCAGTAGTATATGGGGCGATTCACCCCTCCACTTT CASSIWGDSPLHF TRBV19 NA NA TRBJ1-6
TGTGCCAGCTCACCACGTGAACAGGAAAAACTGTTTTTT CASSPREQEKLFF TRBV18 NA NA TRBJ1-4
TGCGCCAGCGCATTGTGGCTGACAGGGCCCAAAGGAGATACGCAGTATTTT CASALWLTGPKGDTQYF TRBV10-2 TRBD1 NA TRBJ2-3
TGTGCCAGCAGCAATGTACAAGAAAATGAGCAGTTCTTC CASSNVQENEQFF TRBV21-1 NA NA TRBJ2-1
TGTGCCAGCGACTCGGGATCCGCCTACGAGCAGTACTTC CASDSGSAYEQYF TRBV6-5 NA NA TRBJ2-7
TGCAGTGGAGGGAGCACAGATACGCAGTATTTT CSGGSTDTQYF TRBV20-1 NA NA TRBJ2-3
TGTGCCAGTAAAGACAGGGAAAGAATCACTGAAGCTTTCTTT CASKDRERITEAFF TRBV19 TRBD1 many TRBJ1-1
TGTGCCTGGAGTATCCGGAGGGATGGCTACACCTTC CAWSIRRDGYTF TRBV30 NA NA TRBJ1-2